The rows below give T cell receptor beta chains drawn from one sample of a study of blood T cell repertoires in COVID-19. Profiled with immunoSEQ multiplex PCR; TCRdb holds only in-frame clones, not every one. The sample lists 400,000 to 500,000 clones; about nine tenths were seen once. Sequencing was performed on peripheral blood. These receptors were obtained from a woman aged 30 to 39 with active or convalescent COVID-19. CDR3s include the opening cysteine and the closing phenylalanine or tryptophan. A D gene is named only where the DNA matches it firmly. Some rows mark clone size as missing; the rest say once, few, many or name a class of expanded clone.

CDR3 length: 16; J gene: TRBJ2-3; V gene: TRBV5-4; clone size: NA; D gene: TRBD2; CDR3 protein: CASSLTSGRRADTQYF; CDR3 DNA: TGTGCCAGCAGCTTAACTAGCGGGAGAAGGGCAGATACGCAGTATTTT
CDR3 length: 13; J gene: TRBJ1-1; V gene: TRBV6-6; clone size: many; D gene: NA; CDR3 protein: CASSKDTSTEAFF; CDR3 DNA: TGTGCCAGCAGTAAGGACACAAGCACTGAAGCTTTCTTT
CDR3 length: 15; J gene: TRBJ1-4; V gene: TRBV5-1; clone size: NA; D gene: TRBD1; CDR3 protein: CASSENTGGGEKLFF; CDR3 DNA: TGCGCCAGCAGCGAAAATACAGGGGGCGGGGAAAAACTGTTTTTT
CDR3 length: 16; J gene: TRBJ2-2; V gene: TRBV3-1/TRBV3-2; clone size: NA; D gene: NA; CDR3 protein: CASSRSGLLTPGELFF; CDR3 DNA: TGTGCCAGCAGCCGAAGTGGTCTTCTGACTCCCGGGGAGCTGTTTTTT
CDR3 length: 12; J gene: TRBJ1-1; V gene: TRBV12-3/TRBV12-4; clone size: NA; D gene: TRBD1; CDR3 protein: CASSLRTGEAFF; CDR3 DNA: TGTGCCAGCAGTCTAAGGACAGGTGAAGCTTTCTTT
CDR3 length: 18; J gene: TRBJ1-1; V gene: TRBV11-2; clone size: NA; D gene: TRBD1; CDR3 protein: CASSFIFGTGGARTEAFF; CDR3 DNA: TGTGCCAGCAGCTTTATTTTCGGGACAGGGGGCGCGCGCACTGAAGCTTTCTTT
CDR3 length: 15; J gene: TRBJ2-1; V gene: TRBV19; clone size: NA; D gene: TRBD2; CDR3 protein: CASSIRLAGGNEQFF; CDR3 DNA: TGTGCCAGTAGTATTCGACTAGCGGGGGGCAATGAGCAGTTCTTC
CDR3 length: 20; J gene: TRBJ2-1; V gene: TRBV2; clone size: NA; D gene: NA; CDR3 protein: CASSETASAEPKSSYNEQFF; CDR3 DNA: TGTGCCAGCAGTGAAACCGCTAGCGCCGAACCTAAGAGCTCCTACAATGAGCAGTTCTTC
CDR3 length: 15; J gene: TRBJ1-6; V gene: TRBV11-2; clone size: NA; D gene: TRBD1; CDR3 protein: CASSLGTGTNSPLHF; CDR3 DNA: TGTGCCAGCAGCTTAGGGACAGGGACTAATTCACCCCTCCACTTT
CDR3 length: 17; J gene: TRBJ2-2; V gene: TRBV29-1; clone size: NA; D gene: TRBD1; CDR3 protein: CSVGGQGNTANTGELFF; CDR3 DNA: TGCAGCGTGGGCGGACAGGGTAATACTGCGAACACCGGGGAGCTGTTTTTT
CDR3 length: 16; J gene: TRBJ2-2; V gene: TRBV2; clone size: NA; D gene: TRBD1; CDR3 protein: CASSRQGAVGTGELFF; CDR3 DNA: TGTGCCAGCAGCCGACAGGGGGCTGTCGGGACCGGGGAGCTGTTTTTT
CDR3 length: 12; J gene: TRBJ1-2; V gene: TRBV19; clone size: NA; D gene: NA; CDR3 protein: CASSKTDYGYTF; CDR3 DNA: TGTGCCAGTAGTAAGACAGACTATGGCTACACCTTC
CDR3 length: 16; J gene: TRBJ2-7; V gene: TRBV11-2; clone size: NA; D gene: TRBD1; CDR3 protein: CASSPSRQGSAYEQYF; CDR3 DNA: TGTGCCAGCAGCCCAAGTAGACAGGGGTCGGCCTACGAGCAGTACTTC